In its sample, the clone carrying this T cell receptor beta chain was seen a few times. The target antigen is unknown. The sample is drawn from a study of blood T cells in healthy people across ages. Per sample, no less than 5 micrograms of total RNA were extracted. It was with a sample-barcoded 5' primer and a J-beta primer mix that a second PCR of roughly 7 to 12 cycles was run. In TCRdb, the 5' RACE reads were re-called with MiXCR into one record per CDR3 protein. The data hold around 1,000,000 distinct CDR3 sequences, with almost 25% observed a single time. From germline, CDR1 is MDHEN and CDR2 SYDVKM. CDR3 length: 15 amino acids. V was trimmed by 6 bases and J by 6 bases, leaving 18 bases between them. Whole-study results and caveats: Unsorted PBMC material precluded a definitive naive versus antigen-experienced comparison.

The data also belong to a second study, concerning T cells of mothers and their children. Per that study: Mothers gave over 10 million TCR beta CDR3 reads each, and children several million each. Related pairs of mothers and children showed slightly higher, non-significant overlap versus unrelated pairs.

The origin of this receptor is a girl aged 2-10 years in good health. The specimen was blood. The chain uses TRBV28 and TRBJ2-1, with D possibly being TRBD1 or TRBD2 (5 bases each). CDR3 sequence reads: CASSYRRDLGNEQFF. CDR3 bases: TGTGCCAGCAGCTACCGCAGGGACCTCGGCAATGAGCAGTTCTTC.